These 29 T cell receptor beta chains share one sample of origin, sequenced in a study of blood T cells in healthy people across ages. PCR was performed a second time for about 7 to 11 cycles using a sample-barcoded 5' primer and a J-beta primer mix. From the 5' RACE reads, TCRdb called clonotypes with MiXCR, one entry per CDR3 protein. The repertoire includes approximately 820,000 distinct CDR3 sequences, around 45% of them detected once, and about 21% sits in the top ten. The sample consisted of blood. Source of these receptors: a man aged 55-75 years in good health.

The chain carries TRBV27 and TRBJ1-6; D is unclear. CDR3 length equals 12 residues. Germline assignment: CDR1 MNHEY and CDR2 SMNVEV (reference sequence). Trimming left V 8 bases short and J 7 bases short, with 9 bases between. CDR3 loop: CASGSWNSPLHF. The CDR3 region has the DNA TGTGCCAGCGGCTCGTGGAATTCACCCCTCCACTTT.

The chain links TRBV29-1 to TRBJ1-2; the D gene is possibly TRBD1 (6 bases). This CDR3 has 14 residues. Germline CDR1 is SQVTM and CDR2 is ANQGSEA. V was pared by 4 bases and J by 4 bases, with 16 bases between. The DNA of the CDR3 is TGCAGCGTTGTTCGGGACAACCTCTCCTATGGCTACACCTTC. Translation: CSVVRDNLSYGYTF.

V usage is TRBV7-2 and J usage is TRBJ2-6; 7 bases are a match to TRBD1. This CDR3 has 17 amino acids. Germline V gene data show CDR1 as SGHTA and CDR2 as FQGNSA. Unmatched junction bases numbered 9, after V lost 5 bases and J lost 2 bases. In DNA form, the CDR3 reads TGTGCCAGCAGCCTCAAGGGGGCTTCAACTGGGGCCAACGTCCTGACTTTC. Amino acids: CASSLKGASTGANVLTF. The whole variable domain, filled in from reference TRBV7-2 and TRBJ2-6, reads GAGVSQSPSNKVTEKGKDVELRCDPISGHTALYWYRQSLGQGLEFLIYFQGNSAPDKSGLPSDRFSAERTGGSVSTLTIQRTQQEDSAVYLCASSLKGASTGANVLTFGAGSRLTVL.

CDR3 nucleotide sequence: TGCAGCGCCCCGGACAGGGATGGCACAGATACGCAGTATTTT. As protein: CSAPDRDGTDTQYF. The rearrangement links TRBV20-1 to TRBJ2-3, with 8 nucleotides matching TRBD1. The CDR3 covers 14 residues. In germline, CDR1 is DFQATT, CDR2 SNEGSKA (reference sequence).

The rearrangement links TRBV18 to TRBJ1-2; tentatively, D is TRBD1 (6 bases). Trimming cost V 3 bases and J 4 bases, with 12 bases left between them. Germline CDR1 and CDR2: KGHSH and LQKENI. This CDR3 region has 14 residues. This chain's CDR3 is CASSPTTGRYGYTF. The CDR3 DNA reads TGTGCCAGCTCACCCACGACAGGTCGCTATGGCTACACCTTC.

The gene calls are TRBV5-5 and TRBJ2-5; tentative D call: TRBD1 (5 bases). Germline V gene data show CDR1 as SGHKS and CDR2 as YYEKEE (reference sequence). Trimming left V 4 bases short and J 1 base short, with 17 bases between. The CDR3 loop spans 16 amino acids. The CDR3 nucleotides are TGTGCCAGCAGCCCCTTTCCAGGGCCCGTCCAAGAGACCCAGTACTTC. Its translation is CASSPFPGPVQETQYF.

This clonotype was seen only a few times. The rearrangement uses TRBV27 and TRBJ1-1; the D is unclear. The CDR3 has 16 amino acids. CDR1 is MNHEY, CDR2 SMNVEV, per germline (reference sequence). V lost 6 bases, J lost 5 bases, and 22 bases lay in between. CDR3 DNA: TGTGCCAGCAGATTGAGTTTAGGAGGCGTTAGGACTGAAGCTTTCTTT. Translating it yields CASRLSLGGVRTEAFF.

The chain's CDR3 is CSALRQGSFQETQYF. In DNA form, the CDR3 reads TGCAGCGCCCTGCGTCAGGGGTCTTTCCAAGAGACCCAGTACTTC. The chain is built from TRBV29-1 and TRBJ2-5, with TRBD1 as a possible D gene (6 bases). Germline V CDR1 and CDR2: SQVTM, ANQGSEA. The CDR3 is 15 amino acids. V dropped 7 bases and J dropped 1 base, with 19 bases sitting between them.

This chain links TRBV3-1 with TRBJ2-5; 7 bases are a match to TRBD1. CDR1 is LGHDT and CDR2 is YNNKEL in the germline V gene (reference sequence). The length of the CDR3 is 17 residues. Germline trimming cut 0 bases from V and 5 bases from J; bases unmatched to any gene: 12. The CDR3 DNA sequence: TGTGCCAGCAGCCAAGATAGAGGCAGGCCCAGGGGGGAGACCCAGTACTTC. It yields the protein CASSQDRGRPRGETQYF.

The genes are TRBV7-9 and TRBJ2-3; D may correspond to TRBD1 or TRBD2 (7 bases each). Per the germline V gene, CDR1 is SEHNR and CDR2 is FQNEAQ (reference sequence). V gave up 4 bases and J gave up 4 bases, with 21 bases separating them. CDR3 length: 17 amino acids. CDR3 coding DNA: TGTGCCAGCAGCTCCAGGGGGGGGGCTGGAGTGGCAGATACGCAGTATTTT. Its protein is CASSSRGGAGVADTQYF.

The chain combines TRBV20-1 with TRBJ2-5; D unresolved. The DNA end lines up better with TRBJ2-7; the J call may be wrong. CDR3 length: 13 residues. Germline V gene data show CDR1 as DFQATT and CDR2 as SNEGSKA (reference sequence). The CDR3 reads CSARDQETYEQYF. The CDR3 DNA reads as TGCAGTGCTAGAGACCAGGAGACATACGAGCAGTACTTC.

In its sample, this clonotype was seen many times. This rearrangement joins TRBV2 to TRBJ2-4; D assignment may be TRBD1 or TRBD2 (6 bases each). Germline values: CDR1 SNHLY, CDR2 FYNNEI. This CDR3 has 12 residues. V gave up 6 bases and J gave up 11 bases, with 14 bases separating them. The CDR3 protein is CASRSGGRVQYF. CDR3 bases: TGTGCCAGCAGATCCGGGGGCAGGGTTCAGTACTTC.

The genes are TRBV2 and TRBJ2-1, with a tentative D call TRBD2 (6 bases). V gave up 0 bases and J gave up 8 bases, with 11 bases separating them. Germline lookup yields CDR1 SNHLY and CDR2 FYNNEI. CDR3 length: 14 residues. The DNA of the CDR3 is TGTGCCAGCAGTGAAGCTTCTAGCGCGGATGAGCAGTTCTTC. Translation: CASSEASSADEQFF.

On this clonotype itself: A clone one base away is much larger, so this may be a read error. The chain uses TRBV20-1 and TRBJ1-1; D is unresolved. The V end lost 5 bases, the J end lost 0 bases, and 4 bases lay between the germline ends. The CDR3 extends over 11 amino acids. The germline gives CDR1 DFQATT, CDR2 SNEGSKA (reference sequence). CDR3 in DNA: TGCAGTGCTGGAATGAACACTGAAGCTTTCTTT. Its translation is CSAGMNTEAFF.

This clonotype was counted ten times or more. The chain couples TRBV6-2 or TRBV6-3 to TRBJ2-7; 9 bases match TRBD1. Germline CDR1 is MNHEY and CDR2 is SVGEGT. After removal of 5 bases from V and 0 bases from J, the junction contained 5 bases not matched to a gene. The CDR3 has 15 residues. The CDR3 DNA reads TGTGCCAGCAGTCGTCCGGGACAGGGCTCCTACGAGCAGTACTTC. Its translation: CASSRPGQGSYEQYF.

Comments on this clonotype: Sequence at one end of the junction differs from germline and may be a read error. CDR3 amino acids: CSARERRNPTSAKSDTRYF. CDR3 nucleotides: TGCAGTGCTAGAGAGCGGCGGAATCCGACTAGCGCAAAATCAGATACGCGGTATTTT. The rearrangement joins TRBV20-1 to TRBJ2-3, with 8 bases identical to TRBD2. Germline assignment: CDR1 DFQATT and CDR2 SNEGSKA (reference sequence). The CDR3 is 19 amino acids.

This clonotype has a handful of counts. The genes are TRBV9 and TRBJ2-3, with D perhaps matching TRBD2 (6 bases). The CDR3 is 15 amino acids. Between the trimmed V and J ends, which lost 4 bases and 9 bases, there was a span of 21 bases. Germline CDR1 reads SGDLS; CDR2 reads YYNGEE. CDR3 nucleotides: TGTGCCAGCAGCCCGTCCAGCGCCTTCGCGGGGACGCAGTATTTT. It encodes CASSPSSAFAGTQYF.

Comment on this clonotype: A clone one base away is much larger, so this may be a read error. The CDR3 spells CVSSELDADTQYF. The CDR3, as DNA: TGTGTCAGCAGTGAATTAGATGCAGATACGCAGTATTTT. V and J are TRBV2 and TRBJ2-3; no clear D gene. The germline V gene has CDR1 SNHLY and CDR2 FYNNEI. CDR3 length: 13 amino acids.

This sequence joins TRBV20-1 and TRBJ2-1; 8 nucleotides line up with TRBD2. V was clipped by 5 bases and J by 2 bases; unmatched bases: 11. The CDR3 runs 16 residues. From germline, CDR1 is DFQATT and CDR2 SNEGSKA (reference sequence). The CDR3 DNA follows: TGCAGTGCTCAAAAGCGTGTCGGGGGGGCCTACAATGAGCAGTTCTTC. Translating gives CSAQKRVGGAYNEQFF.

This clonotype was observed a handful of times. The J gene is TRBJ1-2, the V gene TRBV20-1, with TRBD1 matching 7 bases. Germline CDR1 DFQATT, CDR2 SNEGSKA (reference sequence). This CDR3 is built from 12 residues. The trim removed 6 bases at V and 6 bases at J, leaving 7 bases unmatched. The CDR3 coding sequence is TGCAGTGCAAAACCCACAGGGGATGGCTACACCTTC. Translated: CSAKPTGDGYTF.

This chain uses TRBV9 with TRBJ2-3; D might be TRBD1 (7 bases). The CDR3 has 17 residues. The V end was cut by 3 bases, the J end by 2 bases, with 19 bases between. The germline CDR1 and CDR2 sequences are SGDLS and YYNGEE. DNA of the CDR3: TGTGCCAGCAGCGCCCCGGAGGGACAGACACACACAGATACGCAGTATTTT. This translates into CASSAPEGQTHTDTQYF.

The chain is built from TRBV6-5 and TRBJ2-1, with D possibly TRBD1 on 6 matching bases. Trimming stripped 2 bases from V and 4 bases from J, with 12 bases between. Germline values: CDR1 MNHEY, CDR2 SVGAGI. There are 15 residues in the CDR3. The CDR3 region has the DNA TGTGCCAGCAGTTACACCGGGACACCTTACAATGAGCAGTTCTTC. Its translation: CASSYTGTPYNEQFF.

Comment on this clonotype: One junction end disagrees with the germline gene, perhaps due to a read error. This rearrangement joins TRBV10-3 to TRBJ1-3, with D unresolved. The CDR3 has 14 amino acids. From germline, CDR1 is ENHRY and CDR2 SYGVKD. Here the CDR3 reads CAISVSGSENTIYF. The CDR3, as DNA: TGTGCCATCAGTGTATCCGGCTCTGAAAACACCATATATTTT.

This rearrangement joins TRBV6-1 to TRBJ2-5; possibly TRBD1 or TRBD2 for D (5 bases each). The CDR3 consists of 14 residues. Trimming shortened V by 4 bases and J by 4 bases, and 13 bases separated the two germline ends. Germline V gene data show CDR1 as MNHNS and CDR2 as SASEGT. CDR3 nucleotides: TGTGCCAGCAGTGGGGGACGGCCAAGAGAGACCCAGTACTTC. Its translation is CASSGGRPRETQYF.

This clonotype was counted many times. The genes are TRBV10-2 and TRBJ2-7; the D gene could be TRBD1 or TRBD2 (5 bases each). Trimming stripped 10 bases from V and 3 bases from J, with 19 bases between. The CDR3 covers 14 residues. Germline V gene data show CDR1 as WSHSY and CDR2 as SAAADI. The CDR3 DNA sequence: TGCGCCATCGAAGGGACCTCTGGGCACTACGAGCAGTACTTC. This codes for CAIEGTSGHYEQYF.

The rearrangement uses TRBV4-3 and TRBJ1-1; D gene ambiguous. The CDR3 totals 15 residues. Trimming cost V 1 base and J 4 bases, with 13 bases left between them. Germline CDR1 is LGHNA and CDR2 is YSLEER. The CDR3 protein is CASSQVGNSGTEAFF. As DNA, the CDR3 is TGCGCCAGCAGCCAAGTGGGCAATTCGGGCACTGAAGCTTTCTTT.

The chain has TRBV20-1 and TRBJ2-7; 7 nucleotides align to TRBD2. CDR3 length: 14 amino acids. The V and J ends lost 3 bases and 0 bases, in that order; junction bases with no gene match: 5. Germline V gives CDR1 DFQATT, CDR2 SNEGSKA (reference sequence). CDR3 DNA sequence: TGCAGTGCTAGGAGAGCGGGGAGCTCCTACGAGCAGTACTTC. It specifies CSARRAGSSYEQYF.

V and J are TRBV12-3 or TRBV12-4 and TRBJ2-7; perhaps TRBD2 as D (6 bases). The CDR3 consists of 14 residues. The V gene lost 3 bases and the J gene lost 4 bases, with 13 bases spanning the gap. CDR3 protein: CASSLKLALYEQYF. The CDR3 DNA reads as TGTGCCAGCAGTTTGAAGCTAGCGTTGTACGAGCAGTACTTC.

This clonotype has more than one count but fewer than ten. V usage is TRBV5-6 and J usage is TRBJ1-2; unclear D gene. V lost 5 bases and J 2 bases, leaving 13 bases between the germline ends. Germline lookup yields CDR1 SGHDT and CDR2 YYEEEE. CDR3 length: 14 residues. The CDR3 DNA follows: TGTGCCAGCAGGATGGCATATGACAACTATGGCTACACCTTC. Its translation: CASRMAYDNYGYTF.